Listed below are T cell receptor beta chains from one sample, sequenced in a study of blood T cells in healthy people across ages. One entry per CDR3 protein results from TCRdb running MiXCR on the 5' RACE reads. The table lists fewer than 900,000 distinct CDR3 sequences, 49% of them singletons. Specimen: blood. These receptors came from an older woman in good health. The CDR3 runs from the conserved cysteine through the conserved F or W. Each record gives: CDR3 protein, CDR3 DNA, clone size, J gene, V gene, D gene. A D gene is named only where the DNA matches it firmly. Part of the rows lack a size; the others show once, few, many or a class for expanded clones.

CDR3 protein: CASSSPPNYEQYF
CDR3 DNA: TGTGCCAGCAGCTCCCCCCCGAATTACGAGCAGTACTTC
clone size: few
J gene: TRBJ2-7
V gene: TRBV7-9
D gene: .

CDR3 protein: CATTSRSLTDTQYF
CDR3 DNA: TGTGCCACTACTAGCAGGAGTCTGACAGATACGCAGTATTTT
clone size: .
J gene: TRBJ2-3
V gene: TRBV24-1
D gene: .

CDR3 protein: CASSFRGSWEFGTDTQYF
CDR3 DNA: TGTGCCAGCAGCTTCAGGGGGTCCTGGGAGTTCGGCACAGATACGCAGTATTTT
clone size: few
J gene: TRBJ2-3
V gene: TRBV5-6
D gene: TRBD1

CDR3 protein: CASRSLQDRGSPTIYNEQFF
CDR3 DNA: TGTGCCAGCAGGAGCCTCCAGGACAGGGGTTCCCCCACCATATACAATGAGCAGTTCTTC
clone size: few
J gene: TRBJ2-1
V gene: TRBV3-1
D gene: TRBD1

CDR3 protein: CASRGLGTSDQNNEQFF
CDR3 DNA: TGTGCCAGCAGGGGATTAGGGACTAGCGATCAAAACAATGAGCAGTTCTTC
clone size: .
J gene: TRBJ2-1
V gene: TRBV6-1
D gene: TRBD2

CDR3 protein: CSALGTPDYEQYF
CDR3 DNA: TGCAGTGCCCTCGGGACACCCGACTACGAGCAGTACTTC
clone size: .
J gene: TRBJ2-7
V gene: TRBV20-1
D gene: .

CDR3 protein: CASSQETRITQTDTQYF
CDR3 DNA: TGTGCCAGCAGCCAAGAAACTAGAATTACCCAAACAGATACGCAGTATTTT
clone size: .
J gene: TRBJ2-3
V gene: TRBV3-1
D gene: .

CDR3 protein: CSAGQGGDGYTF
CDR3 DNA: TGCAGCGCCGGACAGGGAGGAGATGGCTACACCTTC
clone size: many
J gene: TRBJ1-2
V gene: TRBV29-1
D gene: TRBD1

CDR3 protein: CASSTAGQGETQYF
CDR3 DNA: TGCGCCAGCAGCACCGCGGGACAAGGGGAGACCCAGTACTTC
clone size: few
J gene: TRBJ2-5
V gene: TRBV5-1
D gene: .

CDR3 protein: CASSLRDSPRWYF
CDR3 DNA: TGTGCCAGCAGCTTAAGAGACAGCCCGCGGTGGTATTTT
clone size: few
J gene: TRBJ2-3
V gene: TRBV7-9
D gene: .

CDR3 protein: CASSQTTVAQPQHF
CDR3 DNA: TGTGCCAGCAGTCAGACGACGGTTGCCCAGCCCCAGCATTTT
clone size: .
J gene: TRBJ1-5
V gene: TRBV6-2/TRBV6-3
D gene: .

CDR3 protein: CSARGGGRRDATNEKLFF
CDR3 DNA: TGCAGTGCTAGAGGAGGGGGGCGGAGGGATGCAACTAATGAAAAACTGTTTTTT
clone size: few
J gene: TRBJ1-4
V gene: TRBV20-1
D gene: .

CDR3 protein: CASSPWVDSPLHF
CDR3 DNA: TGTGCCAGCAGCCCGTGGGTCGACTCACCCCTCCACTTT
clone size: few
J gene: TRBJ1-6
V gene: TRBV28
D gene: .

CDR3 protein: CASSLSGLGNNEQFF
CDR3 DNA: TGTGCCAGCAGCTTGTCGGGACTAGGAAACAATGAGCAGTTCTTC
clone size: .
J gene: TRBJ2-1
V gene: TRBV7-3
D gene: TRBD2

CDR3 protein: CSVEDRRPTGKAFF
CDR3 DNA: TGCAGCGTTGAAGACCGGAGACCGACGGGGAAAGCTTTCTTT
clone size: .
J gene: TRBJ1-1
V gene: TRBV29-1
D gene: .

CDR3 protein: CASSLLRIFGYTF
CDR3 DNA: TGTGCCAGCAGTTTGTTGAGGATTTTTGGCTACACCTTC
clone size: once
J gene: TRBJ1-2
V gene: TRBV12-3/TRBV12-4
D gene: .